Below, 10 T cell receptor beta chains from the same sample are listed, as sequenced in a study of CD8 T cell repertoires and HIV-1 epitope variants. Libraries were prepared by immunoSEQ multiplex PCR; TCRdb keeps only in-frame clonotypes and omits some of them. The data hold about 95,000 clones, with 70% to 75% observed a single time. Sequenced sample: uncultured baseline CD8+ T cells from peripheral blood mononuclear cells (PBMCs). These receptors all stem from a male donor with HIV.

The chain combines TRBV6-5 with TRBJ2-5, with TRBD1 matching 9 bases. V dropped 8 bases and J dropped 4; count of bases not matched to a gene: 5. The CDR3 is 13 amino acids. From germline, CDR1 is MNHEY and CDR2 SVGAGI. The CDR3 loop is CASSRTGAETQYF. The CDR3 DNA follows: TGTGCCAGCTCACGGACAGGGGCAGAGACCCAGTACTTC.

The V and J genes are TRBV11-2 and TRBJ2-3, with 8 bases fitting TRBD2. The CDR3 sequence is 14 residues long. Germline assignment: CDR1 SGHAT and CDR2 FQNNGV. Trimming removed 8 bases from V and 1 base from J; junction bases left unmatched: 5. The CDR3 loop reads CASRSGGGTDTQYF. Written as DNA, the CDR3 is TGTGCCAGCCGGAGCGGGGGCGGCACAGATACGCAGTATTTT.

The J gene is TRBJ2-7, the V gene TRBV27, with a tentative D call TRBD2 (6 bases). In germline, CDR1 is MNHEY, CDR2 SMNVEV (reference sequence). This CDR3 is 16 amino acids long. Deletions cut 5 bases from V and 2 bases from J, with 19 bases between. This CDR3 reads CASSPPTGGVPYEQYF. CDR3 DNA: TGTGCCAGCAGTCCTCCGACGGGCGGGGTGCCCTACGAGCAGTACTTC.

This clone has a single count. The genes are TRBV28 and TRBJ2-7; D not certain. Germline values: CDR1 MDHEN, CDR2 SYDVKM. V lost 3 bases and J lost 7, with 7 bases in between. The CDR3 spans 11 residues. This CDR3 reads CASSFNLEQYF. CDR3 coding DNA: TGTGCCAGCAGTTTTAACTTAGAGCAGTACTTC.

J is TRBJ1-4 and V is TRBV28; D is ambiguous. Germline V CDR1 and CDR2: MDHEN, SYDVKM. The germline V and J ends were trimmed by 4 bases and 13 bases, with 13 bases remaining between them. CDR3 length equals 12 residues. The CDR3: CASSSIPPSLFF. For the CDR3, the DNA is TGTGCCAGCAGTTCAATACCCCCGTCACTGTTTTTT. Full variable domain (rest looked up from reference TRBV28 and TRBJ1-4): DVKVTQSSRYLVKRTGEKVFLECVQDMDHENMFWYRQDPGLGLRLIYFSYDVKMKEKGDIPEGYSVSREKKERFSLILESASTNQTSMYLCASSSIPPSLFFGSGTQLSVL.

V usage is TRBV5-1 and J usage is TRBJ2-2; D is uncertain. Trimming left V 0 bases short and J 3 bases short, with 3 bases between. Germline loops: CDR1 SGHRS, CDR2 YFSETQ. The CDR3 is made up of 13 amino acids. The CDR3 reads CASSLADTGELFF. The CDR3 nucleotides are TGCGCCAGCAGCTTGGCTGACACCGGGGAGCTGTTTTTT.

This clone turned up a few times. V gene TRBV6-6 combines with J gene TRBJ1-2; D remains unclear. In germline, CDR1 is MNHNY, CDR2 SVGAGI (reference sequence). CDR3 length equals 15 residues. The ends were cut back, 6 bases at V and 6 bases at J, with 20 bases in the middle. CDR3 loop: CASSYLISRGDGYTF. As DNA, the CDR3 is TGTGCCAGCAGCTACCTGATAAGCCGGGGAGATGGCTACACCTTC.

This clone appeared a few times. This rearrangement joins TRBV10-3 to TRBJ1-1; 7 nucleotides agree with TRBD1. Trimming at V came to 6 bases and at J to 12 bases, leaving 13 bases not matched to a gene. This CDR3 comprises 13 residues. Per the germline V gene, CDR1 is ENHRY and CDR2 is SYGVKD. CDR3 bases: TGTGCCATCAGGGATGAAGGGGGCGCATCCCCTTTCTTT. This encodes CAIRDEGGASPFF.

V usage is TRBV4-2 and J usage is TRBJ1-3, with a weak D call TRBD1 (5 bases). V lost 6 bases and J lost 5, with 20 bases in between. Germline CDR1 reads LGHNA; CDR2 reads YNFKEQ. The CDR3 extends over 16 amino acids. The CDR3 DNA is TGTGCCAGCAGTCCAAGTCTTGGGACCGGAAGAAACACCATATATTTT. Amino acids: CASSPSLGTGRNTIYF.

The chain is built from TRBV11-1 and TRBJ2-7, with unresolved D. This CDR3 is 15 amino acids long. Germline assignment: CDR1 SGHAT and CDR2 FQDESV (reference sequence). V was pared by 1 base and J by 9 bases, with 19 bases between. CDR3 loop: CASSLGRFGNTRQYF. The CDR3 bases are TGTGCCAGCAGCTTAGGCAGGTTCGGTAATACGAGGCAGTACTTC.